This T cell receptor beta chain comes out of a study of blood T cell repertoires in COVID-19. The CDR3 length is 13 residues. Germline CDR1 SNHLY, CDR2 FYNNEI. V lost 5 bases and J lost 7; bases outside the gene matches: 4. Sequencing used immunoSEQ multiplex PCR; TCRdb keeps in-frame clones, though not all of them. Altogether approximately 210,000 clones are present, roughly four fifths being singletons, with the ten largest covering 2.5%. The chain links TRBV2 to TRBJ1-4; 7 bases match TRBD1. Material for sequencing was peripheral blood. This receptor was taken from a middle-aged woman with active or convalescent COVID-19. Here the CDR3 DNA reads TGTGCCAGCAGTCGCACAGGGGTTGAAAAACTGTTTTTT. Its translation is CASSRTGVEKLFF.